These T cell receptor beta chains were read from a single sample in a study of CD8 T cells in Susac syndrome. One entry per CDR3 protein results from TCRdb running MiXCR on the immunoSEQ multiplex PCR reads. The data contain approximately 150,000 distinct CDR3 sequences, 90% to 95% of them seen just once; the ten biggest clones take up 0.12% to 0.15%. Material for sequencing was CD4+ T cells from PBMCs. These receptors were taken from a human donor in good health. CDR3s include the opening cysteine and the closing phenylalanine or tryptophan. The D gene is left open where the match is weak. Size tells how often a clone was seen (once, few, many) or the class of an expanded clone, and some rows leave it out.

TRBD2 | TRBJ2-3 | TRBV20-1 | . | CSAMTSGAGNTQYF | TGCAGTGCGATGACTAGCGGGGCGGGAAATACGCAGTATTTT
TRBD1 | TRBJ1-1 | TRBV29-1 | . | CSPWDRGTEAFF | TGCAGCCCTTGGGACAGGGGTACTGAAGCTTTCTTT
TRBD1 | TRBJ1-6 | TRBV5-4 | . | CASSSPGQRNSPLHF | TGTGCCAGCAGCTCACCGGGACAGCGTAATTCACCCCTCCACTTT
. | TRBJ1-1 | TRBV12-3/TRBV12-4 | . | CASSSTGAAFF | TGTGCCAGCAGTTCGACAGGAGCTGCTTTCTTT
TRBD1 | TRBJ1-1 | TRBV29-1 | . | CSVGQTNTEAFF | TGCAGCGTGGGACAGACGAACACTGAAGCTTTCTTT
TRBD1 | TRBJ1-1 | TRBV7-2 | . | CASRGGQGNTEAFF | TGTGCCAGCAGGGGAGGACAGGGGAACACTGAAGCTTTCTTT
. | TRBJ2-7 | TRBV18 | once | CASSPSLHEQYF | TGTGCCAGCTCACCTAGTCTCCACGAGCAGTACTTC
. | TRBJ2-3 | TRBV9 | . | CASSVGGATQYF | TGTGCCAGCAGCGTTGGTGGGGCGACGCAGTATTTT
. | TRBJ2-7 | TRBV11-2 | . | CASSLGRGAGYEQYF | TGTGCCAGCAGCTTAGGAAGAGGGGCGGGCTACGAGCAGTACTTC
. | TRBJ2-5 | TRBV21-1 | . | CASSKGVTCQETQYF | TGTGCCAGCAGCAAAGGGGTCACTTGCCAAGAGACCCAGTACTTC
TRBD1 | TRBJ1-5 | TRBV5-1 | . | CASSLRQGGQPQHF | TGCGCCAGCAGCTTACGACAGGGGGGACAGCCCCAGCATTTT
. | TRBJ2-6 | TRBV19 | once | CASSPRQAGANVLTF | TGTGCCAGTAGCCCAAGGCAGGCTGGGGCCAACGTCCTGACTTTC
. | TRBJ1-5 | TRBV20-1 | . | CSARGGNSGNQPQHF | TGCAGTGCTCGAGGGGGGAATAGTGGCAATCAGCCCCAGCATTTT
TRBD2 | TRBJ2-3 | TRBV19 | . | CASSIASGGSTTDTQYF | TGTGCCAGTAGTATAGCTAGCGGGGGGTCTACCACAGATACGCAGTATTTT
. | TRBJ2-3 | TRBV29-1 | . | CSVGDPPSTDTQYF | TGCAGCGTGGGGGACCCACCTAGCACAGATACGCAGTATTTT
. | TRBJ2-2 | TRBV5-1 | . | CASSSGGVYTGELFF | TGCGCCAGCAGCTCCGGCGGTGTCTACACCGGGGAGCTGTTTTTT
TRBD1 | TRBJ2-3 | TRBV7-2 | . | CASSLGTGTGTQYF | TGTGCCAGCAGCTTAGGGACAGGCACAGGTACGCAGTATTTT
. | TRBJ2-3 | TRBV5-1 | . | CASSPRSPSTDTQYF | TGCGCCAGCAGCCCCCGGTCACCTAGCACAGATACGCAGTATTTT
. | TRBJ2-1 | TRBV14 | . | CASSQEYLAPYNEQFF | TGTGCCAGCAGCCAAGAATACCTAGCGCCCTACAATGAGCAGTTCTTC
TRBD1 | TRBJ1-5 | TRBV5-1 | . | CASSSTGQGQPQHF | TGCGCCAGCAGCTCGACAGGGCAGGGTCAGCCCCAGCATTTT
TRBD1 | TRBJ1-2 | TRBV29-1 | . | CSVDTGGRRGYTF | TGCAGCGTTGATACAGGGGGCCGTCGTGGCTACACCTTC
. | TRBJ1-1 | TRBV3-1 | . | CASSQDGTGTEAFF | TGTGCCAGCAGCCAAGATGGAACTGGGACTGAAGCTTTCTTT
. | TRBJ1-1 | TRBV25-1 | once | CASGTRGTNTEAFF | TGTGCCAGCGGGACGAGGGGGACGAACACTGAAGCTTTCTTT
. | TRBJ2-5 | TRBV20-1 | . | CSAKGPGHQETQYF | TGCAGTGCTAAAGGACCGGGACACCAAGAGACCCAGTACTTC
TRBD1 | TRBJ2-2 | TRBV24-1 | . | CATSDPTGTGAGELFF | TGTGCCACCAGTGACCCGACCGGGACAGGGGCCGGGGAGCTGTTTTTT
. | TRBJ2-5 | TRBV9 | . | CASSVAGARSAETQYF | TGTGCCAGCAGCGTAGCCGGTGCCCGTTCCGCAGAGACCCAGTACTTC
. | TRBJ1-1 | TRBV7-9 | . | CASAELAAEAFF | TGTGCCAGCGCAGAACTCGCTGCTGAAGCTTTCTTT
TRBD2 | TRBJ2-3 | TRBV20-1 | . | CSASAGAIDTQYF | TGCAGTGCCTCAGCGGGGGCGATAGATACGCAGTATTTT
. | TRBJ2-3 | TRBV15 | once | CATSREIGDTQYF | TGTGCCACCAGCAGAGAAATCGGAGATACGCAGTATTTT
TRBD2 | TRBJ2-5 | TRBV6-2/TRBV6-3 | . | CASSSLQSGLPGGQETQYF | TGTGCCAGCAGTTCTCTCCAATCCGGCCTGCCCGGGGGGCAAGAGACCCAGTACTTC
. | TRBJ2-5 | TRBV29-1 | . | CSAKSQEETQYF | TGCAGCGCGAAAAGTCAGGAAGAGACCCAGTACTTC
. | TRBJ2-5 | TRBV5-1 | once | CASNAIAAEETQYF | TGCGCCAGCAATGCGATAGCGGCTGAAGAGACCCAGTACTTC
TRBD1 | TRBJ1-1 | TRBV20-1 | . | CSPRQGLVNTEAFF | TGCAGTCCCCGACAGGGCTTGGTGAACACTGAAGCTTTCTTT
. | TRBJ2-7 | TRBV9 | once | CASSVGGLNYEQYF | TGTGCCAGCAGCGTAGGAGGTTTGAACTACGAGCAGTACTTC
TRBD1 | TRBJ1-2 | TRBV9 | . | CASSPMGQYGYTF | TGTGCCAGCAGCCCAATGGGACAGTATGGCTACACCTTC
. | TRBJ2-2 | TRBV29-1 | . | CSGGTGELFF | TGCAGCGGGGGGACCGGGGAGCTGTTTTTT
. | TRBJ2-6 | TRBV18 | . | CASSPLGQGVSGANVLTF | TGTGCCAGCTCACCTCTCGGTCAGGGAGTCTCTGGGGCCAACGTCCTGACTTTC
TRBD1 | TRBJ1-5 | TRBV10-3 | . | CAISTGGNQPQHF | TGTGCCATCAGTACAGGGGGCAATCAGCCCCAGCATTTT
TRBD1 | TRBJ2-7 | TRBV6-1 | . | CASKGDSYEQYF | TGTGCCAGCAAAGGGGACAGCTACGAGCAGTACTTC
. | TRBJ2-2 | TRBV12-3/TRBV12-4 | . | CASSPQGNGELFF | TGTGCCAGCAGTCCACAGGGCAACGGGGAGCTGTTTTTT
TRBD1 | TRBJ2-3 | TRBV29-1 | . | CSVGGQGGLPDTQYF | TGCAGCGTTGGGGGACAGGGAGGCCTGCCAGATACGCAGTATTTT
TRBD1 | TRBJ2-6 | TRBV3-1 | . | CASSLKGQGASGANVLTF | TGTGCCAGCAGCCTCAAAGGACAGGGGGCCTCTGGGGCCAACGTCCTGACTTTC